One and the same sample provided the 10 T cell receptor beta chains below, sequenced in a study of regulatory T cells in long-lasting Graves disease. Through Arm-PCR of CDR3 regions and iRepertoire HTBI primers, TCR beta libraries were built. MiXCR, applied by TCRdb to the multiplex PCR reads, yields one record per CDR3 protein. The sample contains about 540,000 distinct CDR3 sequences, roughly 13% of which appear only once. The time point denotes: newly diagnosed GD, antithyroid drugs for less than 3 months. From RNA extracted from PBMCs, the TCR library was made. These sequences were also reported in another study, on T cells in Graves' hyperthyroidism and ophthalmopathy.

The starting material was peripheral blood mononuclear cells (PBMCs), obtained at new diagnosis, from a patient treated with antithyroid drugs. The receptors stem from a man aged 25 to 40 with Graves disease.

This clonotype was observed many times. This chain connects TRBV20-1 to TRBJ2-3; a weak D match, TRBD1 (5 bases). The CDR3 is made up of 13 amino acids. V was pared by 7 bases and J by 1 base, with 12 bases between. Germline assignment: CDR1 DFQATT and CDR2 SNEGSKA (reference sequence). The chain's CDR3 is CSVTDTRTDTQYF. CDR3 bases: TGCAGTGTTACGGACACTCGCACAGATACGCAGTATTTT.

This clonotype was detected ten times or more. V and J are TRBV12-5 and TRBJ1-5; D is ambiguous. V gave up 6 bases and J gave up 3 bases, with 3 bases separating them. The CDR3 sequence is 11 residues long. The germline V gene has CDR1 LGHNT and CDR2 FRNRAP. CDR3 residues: CASGNNQPQHF. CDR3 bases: TGTGCTAGTGGGAACAATCAGCCCCAGCATTTT.

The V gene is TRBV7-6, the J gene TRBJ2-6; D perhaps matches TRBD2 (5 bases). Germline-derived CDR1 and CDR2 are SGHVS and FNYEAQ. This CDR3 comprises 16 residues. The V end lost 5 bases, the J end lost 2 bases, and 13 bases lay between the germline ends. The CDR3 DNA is TGTGCCAGCAGCCCCCGAGGGATAGCTGGGGCCAACGTCCTGACTTTC. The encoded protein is CASSPRGIAGANVLTF.

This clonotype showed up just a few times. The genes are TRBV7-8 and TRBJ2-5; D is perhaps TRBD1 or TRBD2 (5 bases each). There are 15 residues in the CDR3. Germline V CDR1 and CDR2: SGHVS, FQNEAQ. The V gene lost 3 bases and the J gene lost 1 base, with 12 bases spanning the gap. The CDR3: CASSLQGTLQETQYF. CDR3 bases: TGTGCCAGCAGCTTGCAAGGGACCCTCCAAGAGACCCAGTACTTC.

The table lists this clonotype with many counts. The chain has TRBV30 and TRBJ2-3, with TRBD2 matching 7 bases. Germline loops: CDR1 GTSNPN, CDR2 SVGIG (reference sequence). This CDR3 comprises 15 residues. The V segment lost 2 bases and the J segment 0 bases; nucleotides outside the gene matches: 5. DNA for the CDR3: TGTGCCTGGAGTCTAGCGGAGGTTAGCACAGATACGCAGTATTTT. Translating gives CAWSLAEVSTDTQYF.

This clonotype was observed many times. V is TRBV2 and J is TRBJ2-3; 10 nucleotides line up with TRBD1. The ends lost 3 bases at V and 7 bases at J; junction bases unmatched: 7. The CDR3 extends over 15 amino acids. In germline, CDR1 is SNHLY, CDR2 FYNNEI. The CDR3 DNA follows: TGTGCCAGCAGTGATAGGACAGGGGGTTTGAATACGCAGTATTTT. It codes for CASSDRTGGLNTQYF.

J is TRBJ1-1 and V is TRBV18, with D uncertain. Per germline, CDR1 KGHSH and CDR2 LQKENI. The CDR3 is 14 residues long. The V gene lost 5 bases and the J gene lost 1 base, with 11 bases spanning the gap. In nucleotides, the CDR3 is TGTGCCAGCTCAGTTACGGCCGAGAACACTGAAGCTTTCTTT. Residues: CASSVTAENTEAFF. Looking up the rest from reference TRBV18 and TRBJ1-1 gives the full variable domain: NAGVMQNPRHLVRRRGQEARLRCSPMKGHSHVYWYRQLPEEGLKFMVYLQKENIIDESGMPKERFSAEFPKEGPSILRIQQVVRGDSAAYFCASSVTAENTEAFFGQGTRLTVV.

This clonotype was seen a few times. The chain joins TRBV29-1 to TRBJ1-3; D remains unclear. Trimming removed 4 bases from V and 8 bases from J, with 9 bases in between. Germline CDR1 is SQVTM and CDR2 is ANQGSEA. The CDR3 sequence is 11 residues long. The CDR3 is CSVGQLDTIYF. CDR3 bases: TGCAGCGTTGGGCAACTTGACACCATATATTTT.

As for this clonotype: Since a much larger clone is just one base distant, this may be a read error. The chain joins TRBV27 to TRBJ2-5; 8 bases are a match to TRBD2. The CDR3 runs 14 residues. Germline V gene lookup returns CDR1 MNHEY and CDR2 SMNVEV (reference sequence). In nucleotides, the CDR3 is TGTGCCAGCAATACAAGCGGGAGAAAAGAGGCCCAGTACTTC. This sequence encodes CASNTSGRKEAQYF.

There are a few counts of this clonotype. The CDR3 DNA sequence: TGTGCCAGCACCGGGACAGGGGTATCTGGGGCCAACGTCCTGACTTTC. Its protein is CASTGTGVSGANVLTF. The J gene is TRBJ2-6, the V gene TRBV5-4, with TRBD1 matching 10 bases. The trim removed 6 bases at V and 1 base at J, leaving 4 bases unmatched. The germline gives CDR1 SGHNT, CDR2 YYREEE (reference sequence). CDR3 length: 16 residues.